This TCR beta chain came from a study of T-cell reconstitution after alpha-beta-depleted transplantation in children. Study-wide points: T cells produced anew were the main source of T-cell counts and diversity one year after transplant. Roughly two months post-transplant, alpha-beta T cells reportedly originated from several hundred graft clones that had expanded.

Library preparation (for TCRbeta) was performed with unique molecular identifiers. TCRdb re-analysed the PCR reads in MiXCR, keeping a single row per CDR3 protein. The data contain over 450,000 distinct CDR3 sequences, over 9.5% of them singletons. Concerning this clonotype: Its antigen is unknown.

The CDR3 totals 16 residues. Germline V gene sequence: CDR1 MNHEY, CDR2 SMNVEV (reference sequence). V shed 6 bases and J shed 4 bases, with 19 bases lying between them. The receptor was isolated from a child under 10 years old with inherited bone marrow failure, due to receive a stem cell transplant. The gene calls are TRBV27 and TRBJ1-5; no clear D gene. Here the sequenced sample was PBMCs, taken before TCRalphabeta/CD19-depleted stem cell transplant. CDR3 sequence (DNA): TGTGCCAGCAGCCCTAGCGGAGGGAGTCGGAATCAGCCCCAGCATTTT. This translates into CASSPSGGSRNQPQHF.